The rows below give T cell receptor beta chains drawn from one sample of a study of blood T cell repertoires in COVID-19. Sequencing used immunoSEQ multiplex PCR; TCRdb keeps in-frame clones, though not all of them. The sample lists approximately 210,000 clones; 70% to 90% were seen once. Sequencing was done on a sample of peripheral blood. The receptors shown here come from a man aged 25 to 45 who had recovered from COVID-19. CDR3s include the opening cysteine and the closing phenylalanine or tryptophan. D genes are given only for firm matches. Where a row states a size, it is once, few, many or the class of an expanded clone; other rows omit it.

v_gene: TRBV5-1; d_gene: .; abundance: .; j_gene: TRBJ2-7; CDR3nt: TGCGCCAGCAGCCCCAGGGGACGGCCTTCCTACGAGCAGTACTTC; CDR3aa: CASSPRGRPSYEQYF
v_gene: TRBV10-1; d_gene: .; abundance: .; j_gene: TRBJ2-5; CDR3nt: TGCGCCAGCAGTGAGTCGACGAAGTTAGCGGCCCCCTTGGGGACCCAGTACTTC; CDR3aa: CASSESTKLAAPLGTQYF
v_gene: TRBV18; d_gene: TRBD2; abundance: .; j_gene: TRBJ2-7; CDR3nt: TGTGCCAGCTCACCCCCAGCGGGGTTCCACGAGCAGTACTTC; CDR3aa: CASSPPAGFHEQYF
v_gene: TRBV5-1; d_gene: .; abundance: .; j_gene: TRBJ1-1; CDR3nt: TGCGCCAGCAGCCCAATGGGAGGGTTCACTGAAGCTTTCTTT; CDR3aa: CASSPMGGFTEAFF
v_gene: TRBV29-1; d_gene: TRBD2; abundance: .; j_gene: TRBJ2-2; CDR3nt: TGCAGCGTCCAGCGGGGGGGATACACCGGGGAGCTGTTTTTT; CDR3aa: CSVQRGGYTGELFF
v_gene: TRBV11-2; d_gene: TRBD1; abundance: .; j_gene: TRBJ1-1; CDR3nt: TGTGCCAGCAGCATACGACAGGGTTTTTTGACTGAAGCTTTCTTT; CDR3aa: CASSIRQGFLTEAFF
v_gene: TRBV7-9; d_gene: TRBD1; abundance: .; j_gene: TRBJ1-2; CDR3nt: TGTGCCAGCAGCCGATGGACAGGGGTTGATGGCTACACCTTC; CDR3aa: CASSRWTGVDGYTF
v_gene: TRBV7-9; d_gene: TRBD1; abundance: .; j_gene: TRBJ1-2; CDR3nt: TGTGCCAGCAGCGTCCCGGGACAGGGAATATTCGGCTACACCTTC; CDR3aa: CASSVPGQGIFGYTF
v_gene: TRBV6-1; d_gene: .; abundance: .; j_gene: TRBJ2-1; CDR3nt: TGTGCCAGCAGTGAATTGGACAGCCTCCCCGACAATGAGCAGTTCTTC; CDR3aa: CASSELDSLPDNEQFF
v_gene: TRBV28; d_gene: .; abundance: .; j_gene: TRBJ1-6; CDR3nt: TGTGCCAGCAGTTCGTACAGGGTTAATTCACCCCTCCACTTT; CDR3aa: CASSSYRVNSPLHF
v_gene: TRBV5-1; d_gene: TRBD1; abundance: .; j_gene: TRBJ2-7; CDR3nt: TGCGCCAGCAGCCCCGGGACAGGGGGCTACGAGCAGTACTTC; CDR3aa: CASSPGTGGYEQYF
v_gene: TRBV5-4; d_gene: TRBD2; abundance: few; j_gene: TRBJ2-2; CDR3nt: TGTGCCAGCAGCCGACCCGGACTAGCCGGGGAGCTGTTTTTT; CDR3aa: CASSRPGLAGELFF
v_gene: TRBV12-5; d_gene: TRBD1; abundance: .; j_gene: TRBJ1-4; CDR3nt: TGTGCTAGTGGTCACCCCGACAGGGGTAATGAAAAACTGTTTTTT; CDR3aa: CASGHPDRGNEKLFF
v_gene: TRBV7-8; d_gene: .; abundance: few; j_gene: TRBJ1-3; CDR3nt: TGTGCCAGCAGCTTATCCCGGAGTGGAAACACCATATATTTT; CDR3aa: CASSLSRSGNTIYF
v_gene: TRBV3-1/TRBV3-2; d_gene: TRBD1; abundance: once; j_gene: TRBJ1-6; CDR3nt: TGTGCCAGCACCTGGACAGGGGGTATGACCCTCCACTTT; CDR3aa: CASTWTGGMTLHF
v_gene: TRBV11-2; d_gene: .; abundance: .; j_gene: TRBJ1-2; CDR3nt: TGTGCCAGCAGCCCCCAGAGGGCTTCGGATGGCTACACCTTC; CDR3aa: CASSPQRASDGYTF
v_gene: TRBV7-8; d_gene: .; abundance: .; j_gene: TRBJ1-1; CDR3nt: TGTGCCAGCAGCTTAGAAGAGACAGTTGAAGCTTTCTTT; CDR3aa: CASSLEETVEAFF
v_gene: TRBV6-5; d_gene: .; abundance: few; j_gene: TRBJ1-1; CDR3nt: TGTGCCACCAAAAGGACGGGGGTGAACACTGAAGCTTTCTTT; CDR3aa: CATKRTGVNTEAFF
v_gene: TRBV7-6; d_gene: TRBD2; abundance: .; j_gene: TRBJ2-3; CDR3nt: TGTGCCAGCAGCTCGTCAACTAGCGGGGGTATAGATACGCAGTATTTT; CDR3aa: CASSSSTSGGIDTQYF
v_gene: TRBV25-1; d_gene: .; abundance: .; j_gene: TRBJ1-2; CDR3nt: TGTGCCAGCAGCCCCGACTGGCTTGGGGGCTACACCTTC; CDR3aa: CASSPDWLGGYTF
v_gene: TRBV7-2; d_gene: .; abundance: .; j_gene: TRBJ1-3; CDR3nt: TGTGCCAGCAGCTTAGTTGGGGGGAGCTCTGGAAACACCATATATTTT; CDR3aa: CASSLVGGSSGNTIYF
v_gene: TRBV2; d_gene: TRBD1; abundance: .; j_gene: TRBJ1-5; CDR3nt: TGTGCCAGCAGAGGGACAGGGGGGAATCAGCCCCAGCATTTT; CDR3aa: CASRGTGGNQPQHF
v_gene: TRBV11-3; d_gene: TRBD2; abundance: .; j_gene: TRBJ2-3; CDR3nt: TGTGCCAGCAGCAAAAGCGGGGGGGTAGATACGCAGTATTTT; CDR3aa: CASSKSGGVDTQYF
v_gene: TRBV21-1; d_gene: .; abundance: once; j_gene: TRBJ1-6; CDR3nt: TGTGCCAGCAGCATTAATGACAGGGGGAGCTCCTATAATTCACCCCTCCACTTT; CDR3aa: CASSINDRGSSYNSPLHF
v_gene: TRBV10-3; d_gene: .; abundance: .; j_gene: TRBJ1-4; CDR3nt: TGTGCCATCAGTGGTAACAGGGAAAAACTGTTTTTT; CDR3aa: CAISGNREKLFF
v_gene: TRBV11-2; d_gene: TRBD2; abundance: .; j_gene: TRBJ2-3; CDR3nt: TGTGCCAGCAGCGAACTAGCGGGGAACACAGATACGCAGTATTTT; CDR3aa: CASSELAGNTDTQYF
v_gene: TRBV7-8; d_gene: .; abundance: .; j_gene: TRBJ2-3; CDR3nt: TGTGCCAGCAGCTTAGGATCGGAGAGAGATACGCAGTATTTT; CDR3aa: CASSLGSERDTQYF
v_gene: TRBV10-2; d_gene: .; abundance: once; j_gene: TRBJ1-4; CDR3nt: TGCGCCAGCGGGGGGACGGCCGCAACTAATGAAAAACTGTTTTTT; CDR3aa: CASGGTAATNEKLFF
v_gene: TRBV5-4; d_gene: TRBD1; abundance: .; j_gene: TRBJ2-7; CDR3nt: TGTGCCAGCAGCAGACGGGACAGGGCGCCGTACGAGCAGTACTTC; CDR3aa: CASSRRDRAPYEQYF
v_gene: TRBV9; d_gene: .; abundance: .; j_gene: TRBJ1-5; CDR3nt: TGTGCCAGCAGTATCGCGGGGGCCCAGCATTTT; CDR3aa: CASSIAGAQHF